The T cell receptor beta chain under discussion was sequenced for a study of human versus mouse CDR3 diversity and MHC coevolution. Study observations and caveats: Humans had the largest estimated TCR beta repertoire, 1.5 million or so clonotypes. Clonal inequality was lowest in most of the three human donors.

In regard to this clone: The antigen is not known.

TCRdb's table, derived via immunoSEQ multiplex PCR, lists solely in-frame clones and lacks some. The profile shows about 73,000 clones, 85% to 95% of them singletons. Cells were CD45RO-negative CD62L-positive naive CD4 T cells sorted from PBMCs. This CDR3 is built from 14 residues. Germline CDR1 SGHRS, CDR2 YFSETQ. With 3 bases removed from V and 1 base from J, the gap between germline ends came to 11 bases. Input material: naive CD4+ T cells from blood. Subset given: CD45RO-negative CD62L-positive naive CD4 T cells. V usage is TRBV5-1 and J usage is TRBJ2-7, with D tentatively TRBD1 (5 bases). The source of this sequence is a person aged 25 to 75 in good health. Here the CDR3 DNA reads TGCGCCAGCAGCTGGGGCCAGGGTTCCTACGAGCAGTACTTC. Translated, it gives CASSWGQGSYEQYF.